This TCR beta chain was captured in a study of shared clonotypes between healthy human individuals. Study-wide findings and caveats: At large depth, rarefaction still showed sorted-subset sequencing to be incomplete.

CD45RO-negative, CCR7-positively selected cells formed the naive CD8 fraction, excluding terminally differentiated effector memory CD45RA+ cells. All donors were healthy HIV-negative adults lacking recent acute infections or vaccinations. Sequencing was at deep level. Original data processing: In the immunoSEQ data, sequences were junction-only and lacked quality scores, so filtering differed. Sequenced by immunoSEQ multiplex PCR; TCRdb stores in-frame clones only, minus some. V and J calls and clone size are copied from that table; D and trimming were computed from the DNA. The sample holds hundreds of thousands of clones, roughly 92% seen once. The CDR3 has 16 amino acids. Trimming left V 4 bases short and J 2 bases short, with 15 bases between. Germline V lookup: CDR1 SSHAT, CDR2 FNYEAQ (reference sequence). In regard to this clone: The antigen is undetermined.

The sample comprised naive CD8+ T cells sorted from blood. The TCR sequence derives from a man aged 25 to 40 in good health. J is TRBJ2-1 and V is TRBV7-7, with D possibly being TRBD2 (6 bases). The chain's CDR3 is CASSSGVADTYNEQFF. The CDR3, as DNA: TGTGCCAGCAGCTCAGGAGTAGCGGATACCTACAATGAGCAGTTCTTC. Using reference TRBV7-7 and TRBJ2-1 for the parts outside the CDR3, the full variable domain is GAGVSQSPRYKVTKRGQDVTLRCDPISSHATLYWYQQALGQGPEFLTYFNYEAQPDKSGLPSDRFSAERPEGSISTLTIQRTEQRDSAMYRCASSSGVADTYNEQFFGPGTRLTVL.